This T cell receptor beta chain was observed in a study of beta chain features in type 1 diabetes. With respect to this clone: Its antigen is currently unknown.

Study-wide results and caveats: In every one of the four CD4+ subsets, TCRB CDR3s were moderately but significantly shorter in Type 1 diabetes patients. VDJ junctions from patients with type 1 diabetes contained fewer insertions and more deletions. Within the patient group, naive, central memory and Treg TCRB repertoires appeared more similar to each other than within healthy donors.

Germline CDR1 reads KGHSH; CDR2 reads LQKENI. V lost 1 base and J lost 1; bases outside the gene matches: 4. CDR3 length equals 16 residues. Every bit of the isolated RNA underwent reverse transcription, so sequencing read expressed TCRB transcripts. TCRdb's table, derived via immunoSEQ multiplex PCR, lists solely in-frame clones and lacks some. The profile covers roughly 150,000 clones, with almost 8% appearing a single time and roughly 0.5% taken by the ten largest. The sample consisted of central memory CD4+ T cells from blood. The rearrangement uses TRBV18 and TRBJ1-5; 7 positions agree with TRBD1. The TCR was taken from a man aged 18 to 35 with type 1 diabetes. CDR3 DNA: TGTGCCAGCTCACCACGACAGGGTACAAGCAATCAGCCCCAGCATTTT. This translates into CASSPRQGTSNQPQHF. The entire variable domain, with the rest obtained from reference TRBV18 and TRBJ1-5, is as follows: NAGVMQNPRHLVRRRGQEARLRCSPMKGHSHVYWYRQLPEEGLKFMVYLQKENIIDESGMPKERFSAEFPKEGPSILRIQQVVRGDSAAYFCASSPRQGTSNQPQHFGDGTRLSIL.